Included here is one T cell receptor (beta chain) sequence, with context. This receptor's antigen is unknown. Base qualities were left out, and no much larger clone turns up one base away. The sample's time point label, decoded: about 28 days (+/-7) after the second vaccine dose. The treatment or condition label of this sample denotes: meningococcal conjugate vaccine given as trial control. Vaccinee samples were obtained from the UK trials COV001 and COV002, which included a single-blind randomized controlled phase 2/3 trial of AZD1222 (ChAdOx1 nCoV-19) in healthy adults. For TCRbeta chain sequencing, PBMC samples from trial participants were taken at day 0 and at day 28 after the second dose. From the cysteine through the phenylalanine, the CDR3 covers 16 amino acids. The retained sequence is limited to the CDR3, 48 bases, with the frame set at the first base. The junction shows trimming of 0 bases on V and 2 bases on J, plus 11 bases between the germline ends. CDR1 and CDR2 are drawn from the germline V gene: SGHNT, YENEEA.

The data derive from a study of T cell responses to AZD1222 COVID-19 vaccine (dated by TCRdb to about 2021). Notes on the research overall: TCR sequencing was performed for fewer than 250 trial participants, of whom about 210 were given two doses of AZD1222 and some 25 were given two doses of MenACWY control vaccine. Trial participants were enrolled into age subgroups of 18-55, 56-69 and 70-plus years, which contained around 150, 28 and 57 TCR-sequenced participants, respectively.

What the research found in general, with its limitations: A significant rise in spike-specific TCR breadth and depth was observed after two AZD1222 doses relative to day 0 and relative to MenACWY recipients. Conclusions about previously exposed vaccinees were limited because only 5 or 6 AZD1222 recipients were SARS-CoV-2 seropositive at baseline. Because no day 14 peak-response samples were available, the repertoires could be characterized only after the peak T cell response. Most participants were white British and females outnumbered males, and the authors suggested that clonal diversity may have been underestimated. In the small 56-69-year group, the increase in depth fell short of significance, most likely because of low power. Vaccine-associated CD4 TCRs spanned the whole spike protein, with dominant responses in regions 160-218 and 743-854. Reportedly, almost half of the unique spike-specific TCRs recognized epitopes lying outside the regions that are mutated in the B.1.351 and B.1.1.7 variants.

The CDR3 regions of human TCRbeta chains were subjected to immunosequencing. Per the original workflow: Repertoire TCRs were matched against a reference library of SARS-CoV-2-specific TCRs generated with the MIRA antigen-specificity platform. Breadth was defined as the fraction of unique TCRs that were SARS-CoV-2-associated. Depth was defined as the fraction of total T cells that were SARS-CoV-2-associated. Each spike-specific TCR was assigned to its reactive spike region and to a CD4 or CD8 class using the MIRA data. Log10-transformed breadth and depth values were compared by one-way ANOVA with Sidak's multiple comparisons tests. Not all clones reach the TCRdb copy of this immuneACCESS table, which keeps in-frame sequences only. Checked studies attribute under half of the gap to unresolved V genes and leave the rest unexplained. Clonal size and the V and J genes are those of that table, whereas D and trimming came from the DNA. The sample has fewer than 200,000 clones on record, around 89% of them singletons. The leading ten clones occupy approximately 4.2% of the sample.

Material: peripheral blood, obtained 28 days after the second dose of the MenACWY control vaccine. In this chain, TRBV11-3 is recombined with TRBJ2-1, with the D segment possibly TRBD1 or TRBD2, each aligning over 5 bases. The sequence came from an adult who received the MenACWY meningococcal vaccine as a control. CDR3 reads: CASSLDHQGPYNEQFF. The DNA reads TGTGCCAGCAGCTTAGATCATCAGGGACCCTACAATGAGCAGTTCTTC.